This entry concerns a single T cell receptor beta chain. The CDR3 spans 18 residues. CDR1 is LGHNA, CDR2 YNFKEQ, per germline. V lost 1 base, J lost 2 bases, and 17 bases lay in between. In the authors' methods: From reference gene primer amplification, estimates of nucleated cell counts were derived. Measured with immunoSEQ multiplex PCR; TCRdb has only the in-frame clones, and not every one. The DNA was the basis for D and trimming; V, J and clone size are from that table. Seen here are 200,000 to 250,000 clones, 85% to 90% observed once, and the top ten hold roughly 2.5%. The data are from a study of blood T cell repertoires in COVID-19. As for the study in general: The study drew acute and convalescent COVID-19 samples from the United States, Italy and Spain. Sample material is recorded as cDNA or gDNA derived from T cells, B-cell-depleted T cells, or PBMCs.

The J gene is TRBJ1-4, the V gene TRBV4-2; D is unresolved. Sample: peripheral blood. The clonotype was recovered from a woman aged 60-70 years with acute or convalescent COVID-19. DNA of the CDR3: TGTGCCAGCAGCCAAGTAGAAGGGAGTTATACGACTAATGAAAAACTGTTTTTT. Translated: CASSQVEGSYTTNEKLFF.